This passage covers 21 T cell receptor beta chains from one sample sequenced in a study of T cell repertoires in cytomegalovirus infection. MiXCR was run by TCRdb on the reads, yielding one entry per CDR3 protein. Of about 500,000 distinct CDR3 sequences listed, 33% are singletons. These receptors' antigens are unknown. Source: cultured PBMCs, taken from culture after CMV antigen stimulation. The source of these receptors is a human donor in good health (CMV status not recorded). Some clones in this sample may be carry-over from other donors' samples.

This clonotype was detected many times. The chain has TRBV7-2 and TRBJ2-3; 12 nucleotides line up with TRBD2. The CDR3 sequence is 15 residues long. Looked up from germline, CDR1 is SGHTA and CDR2 is FQGNSA. J lost 7 bases, V lost 5 bases, and 7 bases had no gene match. CDR3 sequence: CASSPQTSGRNTQYF. The CDR3 nucleotides are TGTGCCAGCAGCCCCCAGACTAGCGGGAGAAATACGCAGTATTTT.

This clonotype was found many times. The chain recombines TRBV7-2 with TRBJ1-2; D gene unclear. V lost 2 bases and J 2 bases, leaving 12 bases between the germline ends. The CDR3 consists of 15 residues. CDR1 is SGHTA, CDR2 FQGNSA, per germline. The CDR3 nucleotides read TGTGCCAGCAGCTTAAACGGTCAGGTCAACTATGGCTACACCTTC. Its protein is CASSLNGQVNYGYTF.

There are many counts of this clonotype. The chain has TRBV7-2 and TRBJ2-1; TRBD2 aligns across 10 bases. The CDR3 has 16 amino acids. Germline V lookup: CDR1 SGHTA, CDR2 FQGNSA. V was pared by 0 bases and J by 8 bases, with 7 bases of the junction left unmatched. CDR3 loop: CASSLAAASGSYEQFF. Here the CDR3 DNA reads TGTGCCAGCAGCTTAGCGGCGGCTAGCGGGAGTTATGAGCAGTTCTTC. Supplemented by reference TRBV7-2 and TRBJ2-1, the full variable domain reads GAGVSQSPSNKVTEKGKDVELRCDPISGHTALYWYRQSLGQGLEFLIYFQGNSAPDKSGLPSDRFSAERTGGSVSTLTIQRTQQEDSAVYLCASSLAAASGSYEQFFGPGTRLTVL.

The rearrangement uses TRBV6-2 or TRBV6-3 and TRBJ2-7, with D perhaps matching TRBD2 (5 bases). The V gene's germline CDR1 is MNHEY and CDR2 SVGEGT. The CDR3 has 15 residues. V was cut by 9 bases and J by 1 base, with 19 bases left in between. The CDR3 reads CASRGSGHGSYEQYF. In DNA, the CDR3 is TGTGCCAGTAGAGGCAGCGGCCATGGTTCCTACGAGCAGTACTTC.

This clonotype was found a few times. An end of the junction differs from the germline gene, which may be a read error. V and J are TRBV7-6 and TRBJ2-1; 9 nucleotides line up with TRBD2. The CDR3 has 16 amino acids. The V gene's germline CDR1 is SGHVS and CDR2 FNYEAQ. CDR3 coding DNA: TGTGCTAGCAGCTTAGGGATAGCGGGAGAGTTGGATGAGCAGTTCTTC. Translating it yields CASSLGIAGELDEQFF.

The chain is built from TRBV29-1 and TRBJ2-1; 7 bases are a match to TRBD2. CDR1 SQVTM and CDR2 ANQGSEA come from the germline V gene. The V segment lost 6 bases and the J segment 15 bases; nucleotides outside the gene matches: 26. The CDR3 extends over 16 amino acids. The CDR3 DNA is TGCAGCGTAACTAGCGCCACCCACCCTGAGGTTCCTTGGCTGTTCTTC. Amino acid sequence: CSVTSATHPEVPWLFF.

This clonotype has a handful of counts. The CDR3 sequence: CASSLVLGLYGYTF. DNA of the CDR3: TGTGCCAGCAGCCTAGTATTAGGCCTCTATGGCTACACCTTC. The V call is TRBV11-2, the J call TRBJ1-2, with D uncertain. This CDR3 contains 14 residues. Trimming shortened V by 5 bases and J by 4 bases, and 14 bases separated the two germline ends. Germline CDR1 and CDR2: SGHAT and FQNNGV.

This clonotype turned up a few times. The chain joins TRBV11-2 to TRBJ2-5; 7 nucleotides match TRBD1. CDR3 length equals 15 residues. Germline CDR1 reads SGHAT; CDR2 reads FQNNGV. The trim removed 0 bases at V and 7 bases at J, leaving 8 bases unmatched. CDR3 region: CASSLDSGQRSTQYF. Written as DNA, the CDR3 is TGTGCCAGCAGCTTAGACTCGGGACAGCGATCGACCCAGTACTTC.

As regards this clonotype: At one end, the junction sequence differs from germline, possibly due to a read error. The chain carries TRBV7-2 and TRBJ2-4, with TRBD2 matching over 7 bases. The CDR3 has 13 residues. Germline V gives CDR1 SGHTA, CDR2 FQGNSA. The CDR3 nucleotides are TGTGCCAGCAGCTTAGCGCCGGGGGGTGGAGAGAACTTC. Encoded protein: CASSLAPGGGENF.

V and J are TRBV28 and TRBJ2-7; a weak D match, TRBD1 (6 bases). In germline, CDR1 is MDHEN, CDR2 SYDVKM. The CDR3 covers 13 residues. V lost 5 bases, J lost 4 bases, and 12 bases lay in between. CDR3 sequence: CASSVGDKYEQYF. CDR3 in DNA: TGTGCCAGCAGTGTTGGGGACAAATACGAGCAGTACTTC.

This clonotype is a singleton in its sample. This chain uses TRBV30 with TRBJ2-5; D might be TRBD1 or TRBD2, each matching 5 bases. V gave up 0 bases and J gave up 5 bases, with 10 bases separating them. Germline assignment: CDR1 GTSNPN and CDR2 SVGIG (reference sequence). The length of the CDR3 is 13 residues. CDR3 region: CAWSVGWGETQYF. CDR3 sequence (DNA): TGTGCCTGGAGTGTGGGTTGGGGGGAGACCCAGTACTTC. The full variable domain, rest sourced from reference TRBV30 and TRBJ2-5, is SQTIHQWPATLVQPVGSPLSLECTVEGTSNPNLYWYRQAAGRGLQLLFYSVGIGQISSEVPQNLSASRPQDRQFILSSKKLLLSDSGFYLCAWSVGWGETQYFGPGTRLLVL.

This clonotype came up a few times. The rearrangement links TRBV6-5 to TRBJ1-3, with a possible D match to TRBD1 (6 bases). The germline CDR1 and CDR2 sequences are MNHEY and SVGAGI. Trimming cost V 0 bases and J 0 bases, with 12 bases left between them. The CDR3 totals 17 residues. CDR3 in amino acids: CASSYSPGQSSGNTIYF. The CDR3 coding sequence is TGTGCCAGCAGTTACTCCCCGGGACAAAGCTCTGGAAACACCATATATTTT.

This clonotype has only a few counts. Written as DNA, the CDR3 is TGTGCCAGCTGGACAGGGCTAGCGGGCAATCAAGAGACCCAGTACTTC. Translating gives CASWTGLAGNQETQYF. The chain combines TRBV28 with TRBJ2-5; D assignment may be TRBD1 or TRBD2 (8 bases each). The germline CDR1 and CDR2 sequences are MDHEN and SYDVKM. V lost 8 bases to trimming and J lost 2 bases, with 21 bases between them. There are 16 residues in the CDR3.

This sequence joins TRBV4-3 and TRBJ2-3; maybe TRBD1 (6 bases). The length of the CDR3 is 16 residues. Trimming shortened V by 2 bases and J by 4 bases, and 16 bases separated the two germline ends. Germline CDR1 and CDR2: LGHNA and YSLEER. CDR3 protein: CASSQRLSQGPDTQYF. Here the CDR3 DNA reads TGCGCCAGCAGCCAACGACTGAGCCAGGGGCCAGATACGCAGTATTTT.

The chain joins TRBV19 to TRBJ1-2, with 8 bases aligning to TRBD1. V lost 5 bases to trimming and J lost 4 bases; unmatched junction nucleotides: 12. Germline loops: CDR1 LNHDA, CDR2 SQIVND (reference sequence). The CDR3 has 16 residues. The CDR3 bases are TGTGCCAGTAGTCCCTCAGGACAGGGAGGGAGCTATGGCTACACCTTC. Its translation: CASSPSGQGGSYGYTF.

This clonotype was detected a few times. V and J are TRBV2 and TRBJ2-4; TRBD1 agrees at 7 bases. The CDR3 loop spans 15 amino acids. Losses at the gene ends were 4 bases for V and 8 bases for J; bases not matched to a gene: 11. CDR1 and CDR2 from the germline V gene are SNHLY and FYNNEI. Written as DNA, the CDR3 is TGTGCCAGCAGTGCGGACAGGTCCCTCATGTACATTCAGTACTTC. Protein: CASSADRSLMYIQYF.

The chain is built from TRBV6-6 and TRBJ2-1; TRBD2 agrees at 7 bases. V was pared by 2 bases and J by 6 bases, with 4 bases of the junction left unmatched. The CDR3 has 14 amino acids. Germline V gene lookup returns CDR1 MNHNY and CDR2 SVGAGI (reference sequence). The CDR3 sequence: CASSYQAGPNEQFF. DNA of the CDR3: TGTGCCAGCAGTTACCAAGCGGGACCCAATGAGCAGTTCTTC.

Only a few counts were recorded for this clonotype. Here the CDR3 DNA reads TGTGCCAGCAGCTCTACTAGGGTGCCAGATACGCAGTATTTT. This translates into CASSSTRVPDTQYF. This chain links TRBV7-3 with TRBJ2-3; D may be TRBD2 (5 bases). Germline values: CDR1 SGHTA, CDR2 FQGTGA. The CDR3 is made up of 14 amino acids. With 4 bases removed from V and 4 bases from J, the gap between germline ends came to 12 bases.

The genes are TRBV19 and TRBJ2-1; tentative D call: TRBD2 (6 bases). CDR3 size: 15 residues. From germline, CDR1 is LNHDA and CDR2 SQIVND (reference sequence). The germline V and J ends were trimmed by 4 bases and 3 bases, with 13 bases remaining between them. CDR3 bases: TGTGCCAGTAGTAGCAGTGGCGGGGACTACAATGAGCAGTTCTTC. Protein product: CASSSSGGDYNEQFF.

The CDR3 region is CASSYRRSGTDTQYF. The CDR3 DNA follows: TGTGCCAGCAGTTACCGGCGGAGCGGCACAGATACGCAGTATTTT. The rearrangement joins TRBV6-2 or TRBV6-3 to TRBJ2-3; no reliable D call. V was clipped by 2 bases and J by 1 base, with 10 bases between them. Germline V lookup: CDR1 MNHEY, CDR2 SVGEGT. This CDR3 has 15 residues.

The gene calls are TRBV6-6 and TRBJ2-5, with 7 nucleotides matching TRBD2. The V gene's germline CDR1 is MNHNY and CDR2 SVGAGI (reference sequence). The CDR3 has 15 residues. Trimming cost V 2 bases and J 6 bases; bases outside gene matches: 9. The CDR3 loop reads CASSYVGGPKKTQYF. The CDR3 bases are TGTGCCAGCAGTTACGTGGGAGGGCCGAAAAAGACCCAGTACTTC.